These T cell receptor beta chains were read from a single sample in a study of shared clonotypes between healthy human individuals. Measured with immunoSEQ multiplex PCR; TCRdb has only the in-frame clones, and not every one. Found here are approximately 2,200,000 clones, under 95% of them singletons; the top ten hold around 1.7%. Sequencing was done on a sample of naive CD8+ T cells from PBMCs. These receptors originate from a man aged 18 to 30 in good health. Some clones in this sample may be carry-over from other donors' samples. Each CDR3 is given with its conserved first and last residue. The D gene is left open where the match is weak. Clone size is shown for a subset of rows, as once, few, many or a class of expanded clone.

TRBJ2-7,TRBD1,.,TRBV15,TGTGCCACCAGCAGAGGACAGGGAGACCACAACGAGCAGTACTTC,CATSRGQGDHNEQYF
TRBJ2-5,TRBD2,.,TRBV7-3,TGTGCCAGCAGCTCGGGACTAGCGGGGGGCCAAGAGACCCAGTACTTC,CASSSGLAGGQETQYF
TRBJ2-1,.,.,TRBV27,TGTGCCAGCAGTTTGTCTACTAGAAGTGAGCAGTTCTTC,CASSLSTRSEQFF
TRBJ2-7,.,.,TRBV11-2,TGTGCCAGCAGCTTCGCATGGGACGGCTCCTACGAGCAGTACTTC,CASSFAWDGSYEQYF
TRBJ1-1,.,.,TRBV5-1,TGCGCCAGCAGCTTGCTGGTGGGGACTGAAGCTTTCTTT,CASSLLVGTEAFF
TRBJ2-4,TRBD2,once,TRBV4-2,TGTGCCTGTGCTAGCGGGGGCGAGGAGGGCATTCAGTACTTC,CACASGGEEGIQYF
TRBJ1-1,.,.,TRBV28,TGTGCCAGCAGCCTCTCTAACACTGAAGCTTTCTTT,CASSLSNTEAFF
TRBJ2-7,TRBD2,.,TRBV13,TGTGCCAGCAGCGCGTGGACTAGCGGGACCTACGAGCAGTACTTC,CASSAWTSGTYEQYF
TRBJ2-5,.,.,TRBV1,TGCACCAGCAGCCGCCGTGAGGGGGGGGGCCAAGAGACCCAGTACTTC,CTSSRREGGGQETQYF
TRBJ2-7,.,.,TRBV9,TGTGCCAGCAGCGAAACAGGGTTCCCAAAAGACGAGCAGTACTTC,CASSETGFPKDEQYF
TRBJ1-2,TRBD1,.,TRBV27,TGTGCCAGCGCCCCCACAGGGGGCCTTCTCTATGGCTACACCTTC,CASAPTGGLLYGYTF
TRBJ1-2,.,.,TRBV5-6,TGTGCCAGCAGCTTTGAGGGGACCACATATGAGGGCTACACCTTC,CASSFEGTTYEGYTF
TRBJ1-1,.,few,TRBV4-1,TGCGCCAGCAGCCAAGGGAGATGGAACACTGAAGCTTTCTTT,CASSQGRWNTEAFF
TRBJ2-3,.,.,TRBV5-1,TGCGCCAGCAGCTTATATCAGGGCCTGTCGTTAGATACGCAGTATTTT,CASSLYQGLSLDTQYF
TRBJ2-2,.,.,TRBV6-5,TGTGCCAGCAGTTACTCTAGCTACACCGGGGAGCTGTTTTTT,CASSYSSYTGELFF
TRBJ2-2,TRBD2,.,TRBV6-1,TGTGCCACTGCCCGGACTAGCGGCGCCGGGGAGCTGTTTTTT,CATARTSGAGELFF
TRBJ2-5,.,once,TRBV27,TGTGCCAGCGCCAGCGGCCAAGAGACCCAGTACTTC,CASASGQETQYF
TRBJ2-1,TRBD1,.,TRBV7-9,TGTGCCAGCAGCCAGGGACAGGGTGGTAAGAATGAGCAGTTCTTC,CASSQGQGGKNEQFF
TRBJ2-3,.,once,TRBV5-1,TGCGCCAGCAGCCCCCGGGCAGTTACAGATACGCAGTATTTT,CASSPRAVTDTQYF
TRBJ1-2,TRBD1,.,TRBV27,TGTGCCAGCAGTCCCCGGGACAGGGAAAACGACTATGGCTACACCTTC,CASSPRDRENDYGYTF
TRBJ1-2,.,.,TRBV10-3,TGTGCCATCACGGGATCATTGACAGGCGGATATGGCTACACCTTC,CAITGSLTGGYGYTF
TRBJ1-1,.,.,TRBV28,TGTGCCAGCAGTGAGCACAGGGCGAACACTGAAGCTTTCTTT,CASSEHRANTEAFF
TRBJ1-3,TRBD1,.,TRBV30,TGTGCCTGGATCCGTTCGGGGACAGGGGCCCTCCAGACCATATATTTT,CAWIRSGTGALQTIYF
TRBJ2-1,.,.,TRBV4-1,TGCGCCAGCAGCCAAGACATCGTACCCCGCCTAGTAAATGAGCAGTTCTTC,CASSQDIVPRLVNEQFF
TRBJ2-7,TRBD2,.,TRBV6-5,TGTGCCGGGCATGAGCGGGAGGGAAGCTCCTACGAGCAGTACTTC,CAGHEREGSSYEQYF
TRBJ1-2,.,.,TRBV29-1,TGCAGCGTTGAAGCTTATTCGGGTCTCGTCTATGGCTACACCTTC,CSVEAYSGLVYGYTF
TRBJ2-7,TRBD1,.,TRBV10-1,TGCGCCAGCAGTGTAGGGACAGGCTACGAGCAGTACTTC,CASSVGTGYEQYF
TRBJ1-3,TRBD1,.,TRBV11-2,TGTGCCAGCAGCTTCAGGGGGCCCTTTAGAAACACCATATATTTT,CASSFRGPFRNTIYF
TRBJ2-7,.,.,TRBV9,TGTGCCAGCAGCGTAGGTTCCGGGGACGAGCAGTACTTC,CASSVGSGDEQYF
TRBJ2-7,TRBD2,.,TRBV28,TGTGCCAGCAGTTTATCGGCCCAGCTAGCGGGAGCCTACGAGCAGTACTTC,CASSLSAQLAGAYEQYF
TRBJ2-7,.,.,TRBV28,TGTGCCAGCAGTGTGCGAGGTTTTACCTACGAGCAGTACTTC,CASSVRGFTYEQYF
TRBJ1-2,.,few,TRBV28,TGTGCCAGCAGGATGACAGAACCGAACTATGGCTACACCTTC,CASRMTEPNYGYTF
TRBJ1-2,TRBD1,once,TRBV27,TGTGCCAGCAGTCCTGGACAGGGCGGGGGCTACACCTTC,CASSPGQGGGYTF
TRBJ2-5,.,.,TRBV7-7,TGTGCCAGCAGCTCGCTGACAGACCAAGAGACCCAGTACTTC,CASSSLTDQETQYF
TRBJ2-1,TRBD2,.,TRBV7-9,TGTGCCAGCAGCTTAACTCTGGCTAGCGGGAGTACCGATGAGCAGTTCTTC,CASSLTLASGSTDEQFF
TRBJ2-1,.,.,TRBV7-8,TGTGCCAGCAGCTTAGATGGACTAGGGGGAGTCAATGAGCAGTTCTTC,CASSLDGLGGVNEQFF
TRBJ2-7,.,.,TRBV7-9,TGTGCCAGCAGCTCTCACTTCTACGAGCAGTACTTC,CASSSHFYEQYF
TRBJ2-1,.,once,TRBV21-1,TGTGCCAGCAGCGCCTCGGGACTCCGAAAGTACAATGAGCAGTTCTTC,CASSASGLRKYNEQFF
TRBJ1-2,TRBD1,.,TRBV9,TGTGCCAGCAGCATCGACAGGGACTCATCTAACTATGGCTACACCTTC,CASSIDRDSSNYGYTF
TRBJ2-1,TRBD2,.,TRBV9,TGTGCCAGCAGCGTAGGCCTAGCGGAATACAATGAGCAGTTCTTC,CASSVGLAEYNEQFF
TRBJ2-5,TRBD1,.,TRBV6-6,TGTGCCAGCAGTCCCGACAGGGTCCGCCAGTACTTC,CASSPDRVRQYF
TRBJ1-2,TRBD1,.,TRBV6-5,TGTGCCAGCAGTCTACAGGGGGGTAAGGGCTACACCTTC,CASSLQGGKGYTF